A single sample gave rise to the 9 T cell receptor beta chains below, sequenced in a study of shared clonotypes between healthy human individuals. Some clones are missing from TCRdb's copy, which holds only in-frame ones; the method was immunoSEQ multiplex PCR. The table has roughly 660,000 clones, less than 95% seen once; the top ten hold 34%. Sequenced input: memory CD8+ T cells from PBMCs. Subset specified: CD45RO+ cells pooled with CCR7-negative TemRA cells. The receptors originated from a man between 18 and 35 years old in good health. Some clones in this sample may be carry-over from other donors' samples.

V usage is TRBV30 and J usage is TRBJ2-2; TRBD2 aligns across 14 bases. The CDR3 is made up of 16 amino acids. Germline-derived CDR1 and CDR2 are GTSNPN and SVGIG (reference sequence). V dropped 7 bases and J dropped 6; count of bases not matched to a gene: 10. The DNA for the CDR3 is TGTGCCTCGGGACTAGCGGGAGTTGAGGTGGCCGGGGAGCTGTTTTTT. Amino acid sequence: CASGLAGVEVAGELFF.

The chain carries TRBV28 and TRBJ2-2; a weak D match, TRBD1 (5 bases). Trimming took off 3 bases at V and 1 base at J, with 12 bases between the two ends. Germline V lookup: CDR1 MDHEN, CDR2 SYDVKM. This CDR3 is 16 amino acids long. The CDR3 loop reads CASSFGQTVNTGELFF. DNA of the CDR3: TGTGCCAGCAGTTTTGGACAAACCGTGAACACCGGGGAGCTGTTTTTT.

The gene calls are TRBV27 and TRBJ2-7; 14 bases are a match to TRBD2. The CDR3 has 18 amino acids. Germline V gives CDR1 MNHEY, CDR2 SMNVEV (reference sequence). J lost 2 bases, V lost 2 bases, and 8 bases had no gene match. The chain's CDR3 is CASSLVGLAGEDPYEQYF. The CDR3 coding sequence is TGTGCCAGCAGTTTAGTGGGACTAGCGGGAGAGGATCCCTACGAGCAGTACTTC.

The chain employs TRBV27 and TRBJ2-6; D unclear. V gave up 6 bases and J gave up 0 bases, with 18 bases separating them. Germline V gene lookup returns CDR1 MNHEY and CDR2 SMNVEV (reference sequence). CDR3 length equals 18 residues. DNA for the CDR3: TGTGCCAGCAGCCCAGTCCACAGTATTACCTCTGGGGCCAACGTCCTGACTTTC. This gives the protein CASSPVHSITSGANVLTF. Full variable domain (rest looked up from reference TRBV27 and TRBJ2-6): EAQVTQNPRYLITVTGKKLTVTCSQNMNHEYMSWYRQDPGLGLRQIYYSMNVEVTDKGDVPEGYKVSRKEKRNFPLILESPSPNQTSLYFCASSPVHSITSGANVLTFGAGSRLTVL.

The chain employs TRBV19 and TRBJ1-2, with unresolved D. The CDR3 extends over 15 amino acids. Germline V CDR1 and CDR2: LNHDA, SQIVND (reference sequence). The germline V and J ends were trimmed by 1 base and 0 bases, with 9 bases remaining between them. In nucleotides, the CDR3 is TGTGCCAGTAGTATAGTCGGCACAGCTAACTATGGCTACACCTTC. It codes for CASSIVGTANYGYTF.

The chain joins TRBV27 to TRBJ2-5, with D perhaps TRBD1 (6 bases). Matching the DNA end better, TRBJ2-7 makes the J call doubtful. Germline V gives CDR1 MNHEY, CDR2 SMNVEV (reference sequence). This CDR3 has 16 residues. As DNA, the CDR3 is TGTGCCAGCAGTTTATGGCAGGGGACCAGCTCCTACGAGCAGTACTTC. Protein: CASSLWQGTSSYEQYF.

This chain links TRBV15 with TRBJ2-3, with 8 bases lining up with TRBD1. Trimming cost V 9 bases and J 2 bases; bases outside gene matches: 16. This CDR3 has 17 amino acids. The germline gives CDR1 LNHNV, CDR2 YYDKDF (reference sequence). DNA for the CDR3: TGTGCCACACGAGAGGGGGCAGGGGGCACCCTCACAGATACGCAGTATTTT. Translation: CATREGAGGTLTDTQYF.

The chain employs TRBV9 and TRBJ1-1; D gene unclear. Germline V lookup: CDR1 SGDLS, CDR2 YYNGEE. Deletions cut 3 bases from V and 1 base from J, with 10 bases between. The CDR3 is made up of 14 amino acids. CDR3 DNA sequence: TGTGCCAGCAGCGATAGGACGTCGAACACTGAAGCTTTCTTT. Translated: CASSDRTSNTEAFF.

As DNA, the CDR3 is TGTGCCAGCAGCCCCCCGGGGTACAGGCAGAACACTGAAGCTTTCTTT. Amino acid sequence: CASSPPGYRQNTEAFF. V gene TRBV7-9 combines with J gene TRBJ1-1; D possibly corresponds to TRBD1 (5 bases). The CDR3 is made up of 16 amino acids. The germline CDR1 and CDR2 sequences are SEHNR and FQNEAQ (reference sequence). V shed 5 bases and J shed 1 base, with 17 bases lying between them. Together with reference TRBV7-9 and TRBJ1-1, the CDR3 gives the full variable domain: DTGVSQNPRHKITKRGQNVTFRCDPISEHNRLYWYRQTLGQGPEFLTYFQNEAQLEKSRLLSDRFSAERPKGSFSTLEIQRTEQGDSAMYLCASSPPGYRQNTEAFFGQGTRLTVV.